The 2 T cell receptor beta chains presented below share a single source sample, sequenced in a study of identical twins. TCRdb ran MiXCR on the 5' RACE reads and lists one entry per CDR3 protein. The table records 1.5 million to 2 million distinct CDR3 sequences, under 35% of them present only once. Material for sequencing was cord blood. These receptors all come from a newborn girl in good health.

This clonotype has a handful of counts. The genes are TRBV21-1 and TRBJ1-2; the table assigns TRBD1, which was not confirmed against the DNA. TRBV21-1 counts as a pseudogene. The CDR3 extends over 15 amino acids. The CDR3 nucleotides are TGTGCCAGCGGACTAAGGGGGCTGGCTAACTATGGCTACACCTTC. It translates to CASGLRGLANYGYTF.

This clonotype was counted a few times. CDR3 loop: CASSLALGGGELFF. As DNA, the CDR3 is TGTGCCAGCAGTTTAGCGCTAGGCGGCGGGGAGCTGTTTTTT. This chain joins TRBV12-3 or TRBV12-4 and TRBJ2-2; D gene ambiguous. The V gene lost 0 bases and the J gene lost 7 bases, with 9 bases spanning the gap. The CDR3 has 14 residues.